These T cell receptor beta chains were read from a single sample in a study of blood T cell repertoires in COVID-19. Repertoires were generated with immunoSEQ multiplex PCR, while TCRdb's copy carries only in-frame clones and drops some. The sample consists of roughly 110,000 clones, roughly 76% of them appearing once. Sequenced sample: peripheral blood. The receptor set was obtained from a human donor in a cohort sampled during active COVID-19. Both conserved end residues are part of each CDR3. Fields, in order: CDR3 protein, CDR3 DNA, D gene, V gene, clone size, J gene. A D gene is named only where the DNA matches it firmly. Rows give clone size only sometimes, using once, few, many, or a class for an expanded clone.

CDR3 protein: CSASHRGREKGTEAFF
CDR3 DNA: TGCAGTGCTAGTCACAGGGGGCGCGAAAAGGGCACTGAAGCTTTCTTT
D gene: TRBD1
V gene: TRBV20-1
clone size: -
J gene: TRBJ1-1

CDR3 protein: CASSYQGQGSEKLFF
CDR3 DNA: TGTGCCAGCAGTTACCAGGGACAGGGTAGTGAAAAACTGTTTTTT
D gene: TRBD1
V gene: TRBV6-5
clone size: -
J gene: TRBJ1-4

CDR3 protein: CASSQGQGTPYEQYF
CDR3 DNA: TGTGCCAGCAGCCAAGGACAGGGGACCCCCTACGAGCAGTACTTC
D gene: TRBD1
V gene: TRBV4-2
clone size: once
J gene: TRBJ2-7

CDR3 protein: CASSPRTGGDRAFF
CDR3 DNA: TGTGCCAGCTCACCGCGGACAGGGGGCGATAGGGCTTTCTTT
D gene: TRBD1
V gene: TRBV18
clone size: -
J gene: TRBJ1-1

CDR3 protein: CASSQDKGDTQYF
CDR3 DNA: TGTGCCAGCAGCCAAGATAAGGGGGATACGCAGTATTTT
D gene: -
V gene: TRBV4-2
clone size: -
J gene: TRBJ2-3

CDR3 protein: CASSLGASGRNQYF
CDR3 DNA: TGTGCCAGCAGCTTGGGGGCTAGCGGGAGGAACCAGTACTTC
D gene: TRBD2
V gene: TRBV5-8
clone size: -
J gene: TRBJ2-7

CDR3 protein: CASSNPGDTEAFF
CDR3 DNA: TGTGCCAGCAGTAATCCAGGGGACACTGAAGCTTTCTTT
D gene: -
V gene: TRBV27
clone size: -
J gene: TRBJ1-1

CDR3 protein: CASSATNHQETQYF
CDR3 DNA: TGTGCCAGCAGCGCGACAAACCACCAAGAGACCCAGTACTTC
D gene: -
V gene: TRBV9
clone size: -
J gene: TRBJ2-5

CDR3 protein: CASSQLPTYSNQPQHF
CDR3 DNA: TGTGCCAGCAGCCAATTGCCCACTTATAGCAATCAGCCCCAGCATTTT
D gene: -
V gene: TRBV4-2
clone size: few
J gene: TRBJ1-5

CDR3 protein: CALQESFRADTQYF
CDR3 DNA: TGTGCCTTACAGGAAAGCTTTAGAGCAGATACGCAGTATTTT
D gene: -
V gene: TRBV30
clone size: once
J gene: TRBJ2-3

CDR3 protein: CASSQERTANTGELFF
CDR3 DNA: TGCGCCAGCAGCCAAGAGCGGACCGCGAACACCGGGGAGCTGTTTTTT
D gene: -
V gene: TRBV5-1
clone size: once
J gene: TRBJ2-2

CDR3 protein: CASRPRQGSGNTIYF
CDR3 DNA: TGTGCCAGCAGACCCCGACAGGGCTCTGGAAACACCATATATTTT
D gene: TRBD1
V gene: TRBV6-5
clone size: -
J gene: TRBJ1-3

CDR3 protein: CASSILAGGSYNEQFF
CDR3 DNA: TGTGCCAGCAGTATTTTAGCGGGCGGCTCCTACAATGAGCAGTTCTTC
D gene: TRBD2
V gene: TRBV27
clone size: -
J gene: TRBJ2-1

CDR3 protein: CASSSRQNGEKLFF
CDR3 DNA: TGTGCCAGCAGCTCCCGACAGAACGGTGAAAAACTGTTTTTT
D gene: -
V gene: TRBV7-6
clone size: -
J gene: TRBJ1-4

CDR3 protein: CASRKGVLDSEAFF
CDR3 DNA: TGTGCCAGCCGGAAGGGCGTTTTGGACTCTGAAGCTTTCTTT
D gene: -
V gene: TRBV6-4
clone size: -
J gene: TRBJ1-1

CDR3 protein: CASSEVLGGGSNEQFF
CDR3 DNA: TGTGCCAGCAGTGAAGTATTGGGGGGGGGTTCCAATGAGCAGTTCTTC
D gene: TRBD2
V gene: TRBV2
clone size: -
J gene: TRBJ2-1

CDR3 protein: CASSLRTSGPSTAQYF
CDR3 DNA: TGTGCCAGCAGCCTACGGACTAGCGGTCCTAGCACGGCGCAGTACTTC
D gene: TRBD2
V gene: TRBV11-2
clone size: -
J gene: TRBJ2-7

CDR3 protein: CASSLGGGGSGNTIYF
CDR3 DNA: TGTGCCAGCAGCTTGGGGGGTGGCGGCTCTGGAAACACCATATATTTT
D gene: -
V gene: TRBV13
clone size: -
J gene: TRBJ1-3

CDR3 protein: CASSSPSSDGYTF
CDR3 DNA: TGTGCCAGCAGCTCACCAAGCTCGGATGGCTACACCTTC
D gene: -
V gene: TRBV7-2
clone size: once
J gene: TRBJ1-2

CDR3 protein: CASSQEGEGRNQPQHF
CDR3 DNA: TGTGCCAGCAGCCAAGAAGGGGAAGGTCGGAATCAGCCCCAGCATTTT
D gene: -
V gene: TRBV3-1/TRBV3-2
clone size: -
J gene: TRBJ1-5

CDR3 protein: CAWSRGGNEKLFF
CDR3 DNA: TGTGCCTGGAGCCGGGGTGGTAATGAAAAACTGTTTTTT
D gene: -
V gene: TRBV30
clone size: -
J gene: TRBJ1-4

CDR3 protein: CASSLAENYGVTQYF
CDR3 DNA: TGTGCCAGCAGCTTGGCCGAGAACTACGGAGTAACCCAGTACTTC
D gene: -
V gene: TRBV5-6
clone size: -
J gene: TRBJ2-5

CDR3 protein: CASSPGVDYEQYF
CDR3 DNA: TGTGCCAGCTCACCAGGAGTCGACTACGAGCAGTACTTC
D gene: -
V gene: TRBV18
clone size: -
J gene: TRBJ2-7

CDR3 protein: CASSEAGDGGNTIYF
CDR3 DNA: TGTGCCAGCAGTGAGGCGGGGGATGGTGGAAACACCATATATTTT
D gene: -
V gene: TRBV2
clone size: -
J gene: TRBJ1-3

CDR3 protein: CACHGLGQETQYF
CDR3 DNA: TGTGCCTGTCACGGACTAGGACAAGAGACCCAGTACTTC
D gene: TRBD2
V gene: TRBV30
clone size: -
J gene: TRBJ2-5

CDR3 protein: CASSLAGQGGNGYTF
CDR3 DNA: TGCGCCAGCAGCTTGGCCGGACAGGGAGGAAATGGCTACACCTTC
D gene: TRBD1
V gene: TRBV5-1
clone size: -
J gene: TRBJ1-2

CDR3 protein: CASSQDLYSGNTIYF
CDR3 DNA: TGTGCCAGCAGCCAAGATCTCTACTCTGGAAACACCATATATTTT
D gene: -
V gene: TRBV3-1/TRBV3-2
clone size: -
J gene: TRBJ1-3

CDR3 protein: CASSYYRGSDTEAFF
CDR3 DNA: TGTGCCAGCAGTTATTACAGGGGGTCGGACACTGAAGCTTTCTTT
D gene: TRBD1
V gene: TRBV6-5
clone size: few
J gene: TRBJ1-1

CDR3 protein: CASSELGSSYEQYF
CDR3 DNA: TGTGCCAGCAGTGAATTGGGCAGCTCCTACGAGCAGTACTTC
D gene: -
V gene: TRBV25-1
clone size: -
J gene: TRBJ2-7

CDR3 protein: CASSFSDRGETQYF
CDR3 DNA: TGTGCCAGCAGCTTCTCCGACAGGGGTGAGACCCAGTACTTC
D gene: TRBD1
V gene: TRBV7-9
clone size: few
J gene: TRBJ2-5

CDR3 protein: CAGTIDQPQHF
CDR3 DNA: TGCGCCGGCACGATAGATCAGCCCCAGCATTTT
D gene: -
V gene: TRBV10-1
clone size: -
J gene: TRBJ1-5

CDR3 protein: CSVGTGTGNNEQFF
CDR3 DNA: TGCAGCGTTGGGACCGGGACAGGGAACAATGAGCAGTTCTTC
D gene: TRBD1
V gene: TRBV29-1
clone size: -
J gene: TRBJ2-1

CDR3 protein: CASSLGLTEIGYTF
CDR3 DNA: TGTGCCAGCAGCTTAGGTCTGACAGAGATTGGCTACACCTTC
D gene: -
V gene: TRBV7-2
clone size: -
J gene: TRBJ1-2

CDR3 protein: CASSLAGGPNEQFF
CDR3 DNA: TGTGCCAGCAGCTTAGCGGGAGGGCCGAATGAGCAGTTCTTC
D gene: TRBD2
V gene: TRBV7-2
clone size: -
J gene: TRBJ2-1

CDR3 protein: CASSQDGTVYNEQFF
CDR3 DNA: TGCGCCAGCAGCCAAGACGGGACAGTATACAATGAGCAGTTCTTC
D gene: TRBD1
V gene: TRBV4-3
clone size: once
J gene: TRBJ2-1

CDR3 protein: CASSQPTGQLNYGYTF
CDR3 DNA: TGCGCCAGCAGCCAACCTACGGGACAGCTTAACTATGGCTACACCTTC
D gene: TRBD1
V gene: TRBV4-1
clone size: -
J gene: TRBJ1-2

CDR3 protein: CASSYELTSGFKPYNEQFF
CDR3 DNA: TGTGCCAGCAGTTACGAGCTGACTAGCGGCTTTAAACCCTACAATGAGCAGTTCTTC
D gene: TRBD2
V gene: TRBV6-2/TRBV6-3
clone size: -
J gene: TRBJ2-1

CDR3 protein: CASSYRQGGEKLFF
CDR3 DNA: TGTGCCAGCAGTTACCGACAGGGAGGTGAAAAACTGTTTTTT
D gene: TRBD1
V gene: TRBV6-5
clone size: -
J gene: TRBJ1-4

CDR3 protein: CASSLGGVQETQYF
CDR3 DNA: TGTGCCAGCAGCTTAGGGGGGGTACAAGAGACCCAGTACTTC
D gene: -
V gene: TRBV7-2
clone size: -
J gene: TRBJ2-5

CDR3 protein: CASSTQGNSLYTEAFF
CDR3 DNA: TGTGCCAGCAGCACGCAGGGGAATTCGCTGTACACTGAAGCTTTCTTT
D gene: -
V gene: TRBV7-6
clone size: once
J gene: TRBJ1-1

CDR3 protein: CAWSVRNRANTEAFF
CDR3 DNA: TGTGCCTGGAGTGTAAGGAACAGAGCTAACACTGAAGCTTTCTTT
D gene: -
V gene: TRBV30
clone size: -
J gene: TRBJ1-1

CDR3 protein: CASSLQGGWPQHF
CDR3 DNA: TGCGCCAGCAGCCTACAGGGAGGGTGGCCCCAGCATTTT
D gene: -
V gene: TRBV4-1
clone size: few
J gene: TRBJ1-5

CDR3 protein: CASSPRTGNEKLFF
CDR3 DNA: TGTGCCAGTAGTCCCCGGACAGGGAATGAAAAACTGTTTTTT
D gene: TRBD1
V gene: TRBV19
clone size: -
J gene: TRBJ1-4

CDR3 protein: CASSQRDRGLNSPLHF
CDR3 DNA: TGCGCCAGCAGCCAACGGGACAGGGGGCTAAATTCACCCCTCCACTTT
D gene: TRBD1
V gene: TRBV4-1
clone size: -
J gene: TRBJ1-6

CDR3 protein: CASSGQGAKNYGYTF
CDR3 DNA: TGTGCCAGCAGCGGACAGGGGGCGAAGAACTATGGCTACACCTTC
D gene: TRBD1
V gene: TRBV9
clone size: -
J gene: TRBJ1-2

CDR3 protein: CASSKVSEQSMQYF
CDR3 DNA: TGTGCCAGCAGCAAGGTTTCTGAACAGAGTATGCAGTACTTC
D gene: -
V gene: TRBV11-1
clone size: -
J gene: TRBJ2-7

CDR3 protein: CASSATGSNYGYTF
CDR3 DNA: TGTGCCAGTAGTGCAACCGGGTCTAACTATGGCTACACCTTC
D gene: -
V gene: TRBV19
clone size: -
J gene: TRBJ1-2

CDR3 protein: CASSSTGTGHSVQYF
CDR3 DNA: TGTGCCAGCAGCTCGACCGGGACAGGCCACTCAGTGCAGTACTTC
D gene: TRBD1
V gene: TRBV9
clone size: few
J gene: TRBJ2-7

CDR3 protein: CASSLDRGGSPLHF
CDR3 DNA: TGTGCCAGCAGCTTAGACAGGGGGGGGTCACCCCTCCACTTT
D gene: TRBD1
V gene: TRBV6-5
clone size: -
J gene: TRBJ1-6

CDR3 protein: CASSQGRMNTEAFF
CDR3 DNA: TGTGCCAGCAGCCAGGGCAGAATGAACACTGAAGCTTTCTTT
D gene: -
V gene: TRBV3-1/TRBV3-2
clone size: once
J gene: TRBJ1-1

CDR3 protein: CASSLARINRELTDTQYF
CDR3 DNA: TGTGCCAGCAGCTTAGCCCGCATTAACCGGGAACTGACAGATACGCAGTATTTT
D gene: -
V gene: TRBV11-3
clone size: -
J gene: TRBJ2-3

CDR3 protein: CASSKERQDHKPAHEQYF
CDR3 DNA: TGTGCCAGCAGCAAAGAGAGACAGGACCACAAACCAGCCCACGAGCAGTACTTC
D gene: -
V gene: TRBV21-1
clone size: -
J gene: TRBJ2-7

CDR3 protein: CASSLQDNQPQHF
CDR3 DNA: TGTGCCAGCAGTTTACAGGACAATCAGCCCCAGCATTTT
D gene: -
V gene: TRBV27
clone size: few
J gene: TRBJ1-5

CDR3 protein: CASSYLGQGSSTDTQYF
CDR3 DNA: TGCGCCAGCAGCTACCTAGGACAGGGGTCTAGCACAGATACGCAGTATTTT
D gene: TRBD1
V gene: TRBV5-1
clone size: few
J gene: TRBJ2-3

CDR3 protein: CASRRTGNTEAFF
CDR3 DNA: TGTGCCAGCAGACGAACAGGGAACACTGAAGCTTTCTTT
D gene: -
V gene: TRBV5-6
clone size: once
J gene: TRBJ1-1